These 21 T cell receptor beta chains were sequenced from one sample in a study of blood T cell repertoires in COVID-19. Repertoires were generated with immunoSEQ multiplex PCR, while TCRdb's copy carries only in-frame clones and drops some. The sample lists approximately 400,000 clones; around four fifths were seen once. The sample taken for sequencing was PBMCs or T cells enriched from blood (not recorded which). The receptors stem from a woman aged 45-59 years who had recovered from COVID-19.

The genes are TRBV11-3 and TRBJ2-1; possible D gene TRBD1, 5 bases. CDR1 SGHNT and CDR2 YENEEA come from the germline V gene. Deletions cut 5 bases from V and 10 bases from J, with 9 bases between. This CDR3 is 11 amino acids long. The CDR3 sequence is CASSTGQEQFF. The CDR3 DNA reads TGTGCCAGCAGCACCGGACAAGAGCAGTTCTTC.

This chain connects TRBV5-1 to TRBJ1-1; possible D gene TRBD1, 6 bases. This CDR3 comprises 15 residues. Germline-derived CDR1 and CDR2 are SGHRS and YFSETQ. Trimming took 4 bases from V and 5 from J, leaving 18 bases between them. The CDR3 nucleotides read TGCGCCAGCAGCCAAAACCCCTCAGGGGAAACTGAAGCTTTCTTT. The encoded protein is CASSQNPSGETEAFF. Full variable domain (missing parts from reference TRBV5-1 and TRBJ1-1): KAGVTQTPRYLIKTRGQQVTLSCSPISGHRSVSWYQQTPGQGLQFLFEYFSETQRNKGNFPGRFSGRQFSNSRSEMNVSTLELGDSALYLCASSQNPSGETEAFFGQGTRLTVV.

The rearrangement uses TRBV9 and TRBJ2-3; maybe TRBD2 (5 bases). The CDR3 extends over 16 amino acids. Germline-derived CDR1 and CDR2 are SGDLS and YYNGEE. Trimming stripped 4 bases from V and 5 bases from J, with 20 bases between. DNA for the CDR3: TGTGCCAGCAGCCCTTTTACTAGGCTGTCCGGAGATACGCAGTATTTT. Its protein is CASSPFTRLSGDTQYF.

V is TRBV14 and J is TRBJ2-7; 14 bases match TRBD2. Per germline, CDR1 SGHDN and CDR2 FVKESK. There are 15 residues in the CDR3. Trimming at V came to 2 bases and at J to 9 bases, leaving 6 bases not matched to a gene. CDR3 region: CASSQQGLAGDVQYF. The DNA of the CDR3 is TGTGCCAGCAGCCAACAGGGACTAGCGGGAGATGTGCAGTACTTC.

V usage is TRBV7-9 and J usage is TRBJ2-2, with TRBD2 identical over 11 bases. The CDR3 spans 17 residues. V lost 2 bases, J lost 4 bases, and 6 bases stayed unmatched. Germline V gives CDR1 SEHNR, CDR2 FQNEAQ (reference sequence). The CDR3 bases are TGTGCCAGCAGCTTAATCCTAGCGGGAGGAAGCACCGGGGAGCTGTTTTTT. It yields the protein CASSLILAGGSTGELFF.

CDR3 amino acids: CASSQGFFSSYNEQFF. The CDR3 bases are TGTGCCAGCAGCCAAGGGTTCTTTAGCTCCTACAATGAGCAGTTCTTC. The chain couples TRBV3-1 (or the pseudogene TRBV3-2) to TRBJ2-1; D not resolved. Germline CDR1 and CDR2: LGHDT and YNNKEL (reference sequence). The CDR3 has 16 residues. The V end lost 1 base, the J end lost 0 bases, and 10 bases lay between the germline ends.

Comments on this clone: A junction boundary mismatches the germline segment, possibly from a read error. V and J are TRBV7-2 and TRBJ1-1, with 7 bases identical to TRBD1. The CDR3 consists of 14 residues. Germline V gives CDR1 SGHTA, CDR2 FQGNSA. The CDR3 nucleotides are TGTGCCAGCAGCCTAGCACAGGGGAGCACTGAAGCTTTCTTT. This codes for CASSLAQGSTEAFF. Full variable domain (rest looked up from reference TRBV7-2 and TRBJ1-1): GAGVSQSPSNKVTEKGKDVELRCDPISGHTALYWYRQSLGQGLEFLIYFQGNSAPDKSGLPSDRFSAERTGGSVSTLTIQRTQQEDSAVYLCASSLAQGSTEAFFGQGTRLTVV.

Turning to this clone: Its ends do not fully match the called genes, so a read error is possible. The chain is built from TRBV20-1 and TRBJ2-1; TRBD2 agrees at 13 bases. In germline, CDR1 is DFQATT, CDR2 SNEGSKA (reference sequence). CDR3 length: 11 amino acids. CDR3 amino acids: CSARSGTSGIF. The CDR3 DNA follows: TGCAGTGCTAGATCCGGGACTAGCGGGATCTTC.

J is TRBJ2-7 and V is TRBV5-8; unclear D gene. V lost 4 bases and J 2 bases, leaving 13 bases between the germline ends. CDR3 length: 14 residues. CDR1 is SGHTS and CDR2 is YDEGEE in the germline V gene. The CDR3 nucleotides are TGTGCCAGCAGCCGCCTCGTCACTACCTACGAGCAGTACTTC. Its protein is CASSRLVTTYEQYF.

The gene calls are TRBV18 and TRBJ1-6, with D maybe TRBD1 (5 bases). This CDR3 is 14 amino acids long. V was clipped by 2 bases and J by 9 bases, with 11 bases between them. Per germline, CDR1 KGHSH and CDR2 LQKENI. The CDR3 reads CASSPAAGPSPLHF. CDR3 nucleotide sequence: TGTGCCAGCTCACCAGCGGCAGGGCCTTCACCCCTCCACTTT.

This chain connects TRBV30 to TRBJ1-2; D is uncertain. The V gene lost 0 bases and the J gene lost 2 bases, with 10 bases spanning the gap. Looked up from germline, CDR1 is GTSNPN and CDR2 is SVGIG (reference sequence). This CDR3 is 14 amino acids long. CDR3 in DNA: TGTGCCTGGAGTGTACAGTCAGGAAACTATGGCTACACCTTC. Its protein is CAWSVQSGNYGYTF. The variable domain in full, completed from reference TRBV30 and TRBJ1-2, reads SQTIHQWPATLVQPVGSPLSLECTVEGTSNPNLYWYRQAAGRGLQLLFYSVGIGQISSEVPQNLSASRPQDRQFILSSKKLLLSDSGFYLCAWSVQSGNYGYTFGSGTRLTVV.

The chain combines TRBV6-5 with TRBJ2-7; weak D call: TRBD2 (5 bases). V gave up 6 bases and J gave up 5 bases, with 14 bases separating them. The CDR3 has 13 residues. The germline V gene encodes CDR1 MNHEY and CDR2 SVGAGI. The CDR3: CASSRTQEDEQYF. CDR3 in DNA: TGTGCCAGCAGCCGGACTCAGGAGGACGAGCAGTACTTC.

This clone was observed a handful of times. The rearrangement uses TRBV6-5 and TRBJ1-1; D perhaps matches TRBD1 (6 bases). The germline gives CDR1 MNHEY, CDR2 SVGAGI. The CDR3 is 14 amino acids. The germline V and J ends were trimmed by 4 bases and 4 bases, with 13 bases remaining between them. The CDR3 spells CASSFGQQGTEAFF. The CDR3 DNA sequence: TGTGCCAGCAGTTTTGGACAGCAGGGCACTGAAGCTTTCTTT.

The chain links TRBV6-5 to TRBJ1-2; D remains ambiguous. The CDR3 runs 15 residues. V gave up 6 bases and J gave up 2 bases, with 16 bases separating them. Germline V gives CDR1 MNHEY, CDR2 SVGAGI. The CDR3 loop is CASSIRSQPNYGYTF. The DNA of the CDR3 is TGTGCCAGCAGCATCAGGTCCCAGCCCAACTATGGCTACACCTTC.

The V gene is TRBV19, the J gene TRBJ2-4, with TRBD1 matching 10 bases. The CDR3 covers 16 residues. Looked up from germline, CDR1 is LNHDA and CDR2 is SQIVND (reference sequence). The V segment lost 10 bases and the J segment 0 bases; nucleotides outside the gene matches: 9. CDR3 region: CATGPGQGLAKNIQYF. CDR3 in DNA: TGTGCCACCGGACCGGGACAGGGGTTAGCCAAAAACATTCAGTACTTC.

The rearrangement joins TRBV14 to TRBJ1-1; D gene ambiguous. The V gene's germline CDR1 is SGHDN and CDR2 FVKESK. V lost 1 base, J lost 6 bases, and 12 bases lay in between. The length of the CDR3 is 14 residues. DNA of the CDR3: TGTGCCAGCAGCCAAGGGTGGCAGGCTTCTGAAGCTTTCTTT. Amino acids: CASSQGWQASEAFF. The whole variable domain, filled in from reference TRBV14 and TRBJ1-1, reads EAGVTQFPSHSVIEKGQTVTLRCDPISGHDNLYWYRRVMGKEIKFLLHFVKESKQDESGMPNNRFLAERTGGTYSTLKVQPAELEDSGVYFCASSQGWQASEAFFGQGTRLTVV.

This chain links TRBV9 with TRBJ1-1; D ambiguous. The CDR3 contains 15 residues. Per the germline V gene, CDR1 is SGDLS and CDR2 is YYNGEE. V lost 4 bases to trimming and J lost 0 bases, with 13 bases between them. CDR3 sequence (DNA): TGTGCCAGCAGCCCGAGGCCCACTCTGAACACTGAAGCTTTCTTT. Its protein product is CASSPRPTLNTEAFF.

V and J are TRBV5-4 and TRBJ1-2, with D possibly being TRBD1 (6 bases). In germline, CDR1 is SGHNT, CDR2 YYREEE (reference sequence). V gave up 0 bases and J gave up 5 bases, with 14 bases separating them. The CDR3 is 15 residues long. The CDR3 DNA reads as TGTGCCAGCAGCTTGGGGGGGCCCAACGCATATGGCTACACCTTC. This sequence encodes CASSLGGPNAYGYTF.

The genes are TRBV7-3 and TRBJ1-2, with D maybe TRBD1 (5 bases). CDR3 length equals 17 residues. In germline, CDR1 is SGHTA, CDR2 FQGTGA. V lost 3 bases, J lost 4 bases, and 21 bases lay in between. CDR3 in DNA: TGTGCCAGCAGCTTGTGGAGGTCGGGACTTGGGGGCTATGGCTACACCTTC. Translation: CASSLWRSGLGGYGYTF. Together with reference TRBV7-3 and TRBJ1-2, the CDR3 gives the full variable domain: GAGVSQTPSNKVTEKGKYVELRCDPISGHTALYWYRQSLGQGPEFLIYFQGTGAADDSGLPNDRFFAVRPEGSVSTLKIQRTERGDSAVYLCASSLWRSGLGGYGYTFGSGTRLTVV.

The rearrangement joins TRBV19 to TRBJ1-6; 8 bases map to TRBD1. This CDR3 region has 18 residues. From germline, CDR1 is LNHDA and CDR2 SQIVND (reference sequence). The V and J ends lost 5 bases and 7 bases, in that order; junction bases with no gene match: 16. The CDR3: CASSPTGVWPVGNSPLHF. Here the CDR3 DNA reads TGTGCCAGTAGTCCGACAGGGGTCTGGCCGGTAGGGAATTCACCCCTCCACTTT.

This chain connects TRBV6-5 to TRBJ2-7; tentative D call: TRBD1 (5 bases). Germline V gene lookup returns CDR1 MNHEY and CDR2 SVGAGI. The CDR3 spans 15 residues. The V gene lost 4 bases and the J gene lost 9 bases, with 22 bases spanning the gap. CDR3 nucleotide sequence: TGTGCCAGCAGTTTAGGCAGGAAGGGGCCTGGGGTGCAGTACTTC. Translated: CASSLGRKGPGVQYF.